This T cell receptor (beta chain) was sequenced during a study of cytomegalovirus exposure and HLA in healthy donors. The J segment lost 4 bases and the V segment lost 6 bases, leaving 9 bases of the junction unmatched. This CDR3 contains 16 residues. Germline CDR1 reads WNHNN; CDR2 reads SYGVQD (reference sequence). Vbeta (60) and Jbeta (13) primers were used in the PCR. The protocol was immunoSEQ multiplex PCR, while the TCRdb copy is restricted to in-frame clones and leaves out a portion. The table lists more than 130,000 clones, roughly two thirds of them singletons. V usage is TRBV10-1 and J usage is TRBJ2-3; 11 bases line up with TRBD1. This TCR derives from a human donor in good health. Sequencing input: PBMCs. As DNA, the CDR3 is TGCGCCAGCAGCCCAATGCCGGGACAGGGGGCAGATACGCAGTATTTT. Amino acid sequence: CASSPMPGQGADTQYF.